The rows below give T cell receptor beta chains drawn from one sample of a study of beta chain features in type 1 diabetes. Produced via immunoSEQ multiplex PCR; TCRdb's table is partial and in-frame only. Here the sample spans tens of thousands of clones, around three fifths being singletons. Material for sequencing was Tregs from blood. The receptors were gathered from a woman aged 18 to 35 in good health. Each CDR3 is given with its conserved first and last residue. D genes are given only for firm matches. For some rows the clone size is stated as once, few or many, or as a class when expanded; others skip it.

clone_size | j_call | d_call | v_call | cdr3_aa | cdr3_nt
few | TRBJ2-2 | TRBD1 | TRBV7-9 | CASSFDRATGELFF | TGTGCCAGCAGCTTCGACAGGGCCACCGGGGAGCTGTTTTTT
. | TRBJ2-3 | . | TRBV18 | CASSPVNRVGDTQYF | TGTGCCAGCTCACCAGTGAACAGGGTCGGAGATACGCAGTATTTT
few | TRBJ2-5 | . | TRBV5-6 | CASSLGGTTWVTQYF | TGTGCCAGCAGCTTAGGAGGGACGACCTGGGTGACCCAGTACTTC
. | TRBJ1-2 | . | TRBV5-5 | CASSRLGSNYGYTF | TGTGCCAGCAGCCGACTCGGATCTAACTATGGCTACACCTTC
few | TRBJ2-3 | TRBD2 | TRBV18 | CASSPELAGEGTQYF | TGTGCCAGCTCACCCGAACTAGCGGGAGAGGGTACGCAGTATTTT
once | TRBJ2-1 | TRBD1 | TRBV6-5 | CASSTTTGLNEQFF | TGTGCCAGCAGCACTACGACAGGGTTGAATGAGCAGTTCTTC
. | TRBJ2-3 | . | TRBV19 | CASSRRESTDTQYF | TGTGCCAGTAGTCGGCGGGAAAGCACAGATACGCAGTATTTT
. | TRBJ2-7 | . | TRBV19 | CASADLSGYSYEQYF | TGTGCCAGTGCCGACCTCTCAGGATACTCCTACGAGCAGTACTTC
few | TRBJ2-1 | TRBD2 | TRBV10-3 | CAISVSSGNEQFF | TGTGCCATCAGTGTATCTAGCGGGAATGAGCAGTTCTTC
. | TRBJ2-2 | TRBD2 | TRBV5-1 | CASSSLAGGAGELFF | TGCGCCAGCAGCTCATTAGCGGGGGGCGCCGGGGAGCTGTTTTTT
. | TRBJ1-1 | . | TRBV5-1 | CASSPTRNTEAFF | TGCGCCAGCAGCCCAACGAGGAACACTGAAGCTTTCTTT